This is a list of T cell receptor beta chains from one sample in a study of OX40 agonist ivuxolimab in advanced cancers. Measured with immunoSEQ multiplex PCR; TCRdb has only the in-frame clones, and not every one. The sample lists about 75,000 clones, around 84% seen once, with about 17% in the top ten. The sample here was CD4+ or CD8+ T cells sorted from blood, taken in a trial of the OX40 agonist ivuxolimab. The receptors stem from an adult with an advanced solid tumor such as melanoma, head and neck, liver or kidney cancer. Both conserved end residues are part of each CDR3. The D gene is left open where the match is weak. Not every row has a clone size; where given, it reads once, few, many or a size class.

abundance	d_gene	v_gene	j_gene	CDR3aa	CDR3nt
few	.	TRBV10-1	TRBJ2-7	CASSEQLSYEQYF	TGCGCCAGCAGTGAGCAGCTCTCCTACGAGCAGTACTTC
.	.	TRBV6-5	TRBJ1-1	CASTGPSNTEAFF	TGTGCCAGCACGGGACCTTCGAACACTGAAGCTTTCTTT
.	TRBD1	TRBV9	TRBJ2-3	CASSVHRGSTDTQYF	TGTGCCAGCAGCGTACACAGGGGTAGCACAGATACGCAGTATTTT
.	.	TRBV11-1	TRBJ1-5	CASSLARNQPQHF	TGTGCCAGCAGCTTAGCGAGGAATCAGCCCCAGCATTTT
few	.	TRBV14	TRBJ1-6	CASSQALGGRSSYNSPLHF	TGTGCCAGCAGCCAAGCTTTGGGAGGGAGGAGCTCCTATAATTCACCCCTCCACTTT
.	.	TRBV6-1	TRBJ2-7	CASSEVPGVPYEQYF	TGTGCCAGCAGTGAAGTTCCCGGCGTGCCCTACGAGCAGTACTTC
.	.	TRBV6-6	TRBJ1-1	CASRQNRAEAFF	TGTGCCAGCAGGCAGAACAGAGCTGAAGCTTTCTTT
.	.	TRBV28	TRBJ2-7	CASSRGLSYEQYF	TGTGCCAGCAGTAGAGGTCTCTCCTACGAGCAGTACTTC
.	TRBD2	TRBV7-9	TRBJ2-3	CASSFSQGGTDTQYF	TGTGCCAGCAGCTTCTCCCAGGGAGGGACAGATACGCAGTATTTT
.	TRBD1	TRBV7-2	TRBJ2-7	CASSQRTGYYEQYF	TGTGCCAGCAGCCAAAGGACAGGGTACTACGAGCAGTACTTC
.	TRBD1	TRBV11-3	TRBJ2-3	CASSFGTGEPDTQYF	TGTGCCAGCAGCTTCGGGACAGGGGAACCAGATACGCAGTATTTT
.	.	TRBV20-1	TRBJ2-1	CSAYRYPEQFF	TGCAGTGCATATAGATATCCTGAGCAGTTCTTC
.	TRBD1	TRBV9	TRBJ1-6	CASSAAGTGTLGSPLHF	TGTGCCAGCAGCGCAGCCGGGACAGGGACCCTCGGCTCACCCCTCCACTTT
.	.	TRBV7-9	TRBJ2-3	CASSPTYGSDTQYF	TGTGCCAGCAGCCCCACGTACGGGTCGGATACGCAGTATTTT